This TCR beta chain was recovered during a study of control samples from healthy donors and cancer patients. CDR3 length: 13 amino acids. Trimming removed 6 bases at V and 5 bases at J, with 10 bases between. CDR1 and CDR2 (germline): MDHEN, SYDVKM. Some clones are missing from TCRdb's copy, which holds only in-frame ones; the method was immunoSEQ multiplex PCR. Its table lists roughly 190,000 clones. The V call is TRBV28, the J call TRBJ1-4; unclear D gene. Input material: blood. This receptor was identified in a woman aged 25 to 45 in good health. CDR3 coding DNA: TGTGCCAGCAGGAACCCCCGGAATGAAAAACTGTTTTTT. Encoded protein: CASRNPRNEKLFF.